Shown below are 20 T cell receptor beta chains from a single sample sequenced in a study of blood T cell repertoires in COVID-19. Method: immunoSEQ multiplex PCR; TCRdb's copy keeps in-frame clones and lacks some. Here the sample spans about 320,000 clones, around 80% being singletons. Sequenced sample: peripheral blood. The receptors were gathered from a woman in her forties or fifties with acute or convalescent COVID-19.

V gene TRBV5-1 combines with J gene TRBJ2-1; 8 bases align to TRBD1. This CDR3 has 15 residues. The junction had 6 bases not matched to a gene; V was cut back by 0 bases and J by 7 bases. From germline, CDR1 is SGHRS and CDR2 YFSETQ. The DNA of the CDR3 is TGCGCCAGCAGCTTGGAAGGACAGGGAGTTAATGAGCAGTTCTTC. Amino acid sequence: CASSLEGQGVNEQFF.

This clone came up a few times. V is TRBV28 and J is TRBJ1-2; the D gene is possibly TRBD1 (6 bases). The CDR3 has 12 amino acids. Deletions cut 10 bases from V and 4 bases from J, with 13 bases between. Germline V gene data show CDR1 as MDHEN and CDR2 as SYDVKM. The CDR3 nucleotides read TGTGCCATCCAGGGGACGGGCTATGGCTACACCTTC. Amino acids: CAIQGTGYGYTF.

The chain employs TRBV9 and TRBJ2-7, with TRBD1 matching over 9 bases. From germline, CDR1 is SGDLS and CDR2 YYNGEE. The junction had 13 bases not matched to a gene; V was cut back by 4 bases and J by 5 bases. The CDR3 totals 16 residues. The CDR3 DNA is TGTGCCAGCAGCCTCCGACCGGGACAGGGTATCAACGAGCAGTACTTC. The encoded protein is CASSLRPGQGINEQYF.

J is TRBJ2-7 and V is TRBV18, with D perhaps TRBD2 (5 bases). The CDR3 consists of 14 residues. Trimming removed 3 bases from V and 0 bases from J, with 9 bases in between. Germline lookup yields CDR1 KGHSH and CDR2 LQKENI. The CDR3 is CASSPGGFSYEQYF. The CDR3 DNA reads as TGTGCCAGCTCACCTGGAGGATTCTCCTACGAGCAGTACTTC.

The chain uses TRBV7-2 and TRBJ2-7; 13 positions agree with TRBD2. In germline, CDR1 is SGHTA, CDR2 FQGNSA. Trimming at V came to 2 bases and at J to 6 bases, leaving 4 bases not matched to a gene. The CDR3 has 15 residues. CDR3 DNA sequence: TGTGCCAGCAGCTTATGGACTAGCGGGAGAGGCGAGCAGTACTTC. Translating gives CASSLWTSGRGEQYF.

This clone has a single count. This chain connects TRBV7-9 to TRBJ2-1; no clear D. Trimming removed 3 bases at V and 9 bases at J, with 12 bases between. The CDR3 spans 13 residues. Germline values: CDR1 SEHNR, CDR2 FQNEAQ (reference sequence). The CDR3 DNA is TGTGCCAGCAGCTTCACAGTCTTCGGTGAGCAGTTCTTC. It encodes CASSFTVFGEQFF.

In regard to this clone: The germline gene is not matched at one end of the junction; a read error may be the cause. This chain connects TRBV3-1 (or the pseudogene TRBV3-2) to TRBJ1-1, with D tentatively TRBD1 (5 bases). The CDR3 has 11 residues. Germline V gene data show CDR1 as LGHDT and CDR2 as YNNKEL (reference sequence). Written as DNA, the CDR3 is TGTGCCTGCAGGGCGAACACTGAAGCTTTCTTT. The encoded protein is CACRANTEAFF.

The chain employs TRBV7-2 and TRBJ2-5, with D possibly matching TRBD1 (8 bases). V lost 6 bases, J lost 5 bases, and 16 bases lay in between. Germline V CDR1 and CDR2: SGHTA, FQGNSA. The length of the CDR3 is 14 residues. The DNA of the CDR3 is TGTGCCAGCAGATTCGACAGGGGAGGGGAGACCCAGTACTTC. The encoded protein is CASRFDRGGETQYF.

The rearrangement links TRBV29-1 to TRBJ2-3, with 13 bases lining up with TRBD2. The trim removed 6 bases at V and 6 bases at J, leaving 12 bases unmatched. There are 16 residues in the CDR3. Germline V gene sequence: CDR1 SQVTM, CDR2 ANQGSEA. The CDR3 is CSVASPGLAGTDTQYF. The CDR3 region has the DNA TGCAGCGTCGCTTCACCGGGACTAGCGGGAACCGATACGCAGTATTTT.

The CDR3 coding sequence is TGTGCCAGCGAGTTCGGGACAGGGCTTGGCTACACCTTC. Its translation: CASEFGTGLGYTF. The V call is TRBV6-6, the J call TRBJ1-2; 9 bases are a match to TRBD1. Germline V gene data show CDR1 as MNHNY and CDR2 as SVGAGI (reference sequence). CDR3 length: 13 residues. Trimming removed 8 bases from V and 7 bases from J; junction bases left unmatched: 8.

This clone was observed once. The CDR3 coding sequence is TGTGCCAGCAGCCACGGACAGGGTATAAGCAATGAGCAGTTCTTC. Protein sequence: CASSHGQGISNEQFF. V is TRBV6-5 and J is TRBJ2-1; 8 bases match TRBD1. The CDR3 is 15 amino acids. Germline values: CDR1 MNHEY, CDR2 SVGAGI. Germline trimming cut 6 bases from V and 6 bases from J; bases unmatched to any gene: 10.

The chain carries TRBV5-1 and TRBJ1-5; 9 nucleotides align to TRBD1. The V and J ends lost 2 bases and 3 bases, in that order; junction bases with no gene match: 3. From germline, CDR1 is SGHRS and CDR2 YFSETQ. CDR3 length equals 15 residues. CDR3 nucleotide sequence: TGCGCCAGCAGCTTCCGGGACAGGGACAATCAGCCCCAGCATTTT. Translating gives CASSFRDRDNQPQHF.

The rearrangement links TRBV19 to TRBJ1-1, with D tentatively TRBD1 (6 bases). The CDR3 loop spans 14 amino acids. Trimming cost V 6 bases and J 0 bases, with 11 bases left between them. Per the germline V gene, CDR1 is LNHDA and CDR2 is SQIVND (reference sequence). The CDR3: CASSGQPMNTEAFF. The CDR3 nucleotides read TGTGCCAGTAGCGGACAGCCCATGAACACTGAAGCTTTCTTT.

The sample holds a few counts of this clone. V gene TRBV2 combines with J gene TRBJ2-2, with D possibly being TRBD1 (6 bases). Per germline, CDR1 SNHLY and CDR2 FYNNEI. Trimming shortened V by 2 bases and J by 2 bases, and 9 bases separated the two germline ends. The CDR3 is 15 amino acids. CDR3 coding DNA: TGTGCCAGCAGTGAATACAGGGTCAACACCGGGGAGCTGTTTTTT. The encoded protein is CASSEYRVNTGELFF.

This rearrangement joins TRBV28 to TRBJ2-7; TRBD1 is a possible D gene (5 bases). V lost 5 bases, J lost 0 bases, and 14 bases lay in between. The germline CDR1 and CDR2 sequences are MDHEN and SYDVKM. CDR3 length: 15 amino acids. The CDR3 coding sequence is TGTGCCAGCAGTGCCACCTACAGGAACTCCTACGAGCAGTACGTC. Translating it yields CASSATYRNSYEQYV.

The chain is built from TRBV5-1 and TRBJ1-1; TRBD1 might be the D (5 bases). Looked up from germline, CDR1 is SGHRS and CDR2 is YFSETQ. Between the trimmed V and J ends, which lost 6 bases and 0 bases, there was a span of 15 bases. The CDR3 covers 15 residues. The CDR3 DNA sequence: TGCGCCAGCAACCCCCAAGCAGGGATGAACACTGAAGCTTTCTTT. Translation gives CASNPQAGMNTEAFF.

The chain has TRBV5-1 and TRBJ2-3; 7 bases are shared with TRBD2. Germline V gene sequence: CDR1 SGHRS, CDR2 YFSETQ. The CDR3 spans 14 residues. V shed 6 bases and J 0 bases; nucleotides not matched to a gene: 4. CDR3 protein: CASKVGGSTDTQYF. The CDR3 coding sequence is TGCGCCAGCAAGGTCGGGGGGAGCACAGATACGCAGTATTTT.

The CDR3 DNA follows: TGTGCCAGCACCCCTCAAGGGGGATCACCCCTCCACTTT. It translates to CASTPQGGSPLHF. The J gene is TRBJ1-6, the V gene TRBV2; TRBD1 is a possible D gene (6 bases). The V end lost 7 bases, the J end lost 10 bases, and 14 bases lay between the germline ends. This CDR3 has 13 amino acids. Germline-derived CDR1 and CDR2 are SNHLY and FYNNEI. Drawing the rest from reference TRBV2 and TRBJ1-6, the complete variable domain is EPEVTQTPSHQVTQMGQEVILRCVPISNHLYFYWYRQILGQKVEFLVSFYNNEISEKSEIFDDQFSVERPDGSNFTLKIRSTKLEDSAMYFCASTPQGGSPLHFGNGTRLTVT.

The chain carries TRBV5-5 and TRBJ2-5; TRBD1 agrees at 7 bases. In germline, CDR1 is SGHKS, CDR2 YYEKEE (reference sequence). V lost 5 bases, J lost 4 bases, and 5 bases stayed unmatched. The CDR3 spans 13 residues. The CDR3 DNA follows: TGTGCCAGCAGTCCTACAGGGGCAGAGACCCAGTACTTC. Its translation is CASSPTGAETQYF.

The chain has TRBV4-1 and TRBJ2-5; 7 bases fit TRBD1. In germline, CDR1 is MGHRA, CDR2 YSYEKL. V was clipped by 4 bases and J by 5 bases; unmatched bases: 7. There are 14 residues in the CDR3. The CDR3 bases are TGCGCCAGCAGCCCGCCGACAGGGTGGGAGACCCAGTACTTC. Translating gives CASSPPTGWETQYF.